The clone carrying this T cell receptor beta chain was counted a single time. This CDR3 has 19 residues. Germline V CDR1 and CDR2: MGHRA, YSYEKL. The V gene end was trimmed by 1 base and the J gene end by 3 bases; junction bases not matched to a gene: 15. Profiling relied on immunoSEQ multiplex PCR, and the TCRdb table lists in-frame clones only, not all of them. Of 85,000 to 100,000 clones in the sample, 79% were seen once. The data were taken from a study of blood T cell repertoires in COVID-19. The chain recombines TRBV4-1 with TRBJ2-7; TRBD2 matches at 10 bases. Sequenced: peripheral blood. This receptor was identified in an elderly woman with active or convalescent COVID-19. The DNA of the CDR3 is TGCGCCAGCAGCCAAGCAGCTGGGGTAGCGGGAGGTTCCGTCTACGAGCAGTACTTC. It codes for CASSQAAGVAGGSVYEQYF.